The rows below give T cell receptor beta chains drawn from one sample of a study of control samples from healthy donors and cancer patients. Sequencing was performed with immunoSEQ multiplex PCR; in TCRdb, only in-frame clones are kept and a portion is missing. The profile covers tens of thousands of clones, with around nine tenths appearing a single time and about 0.8% taken by the ten largest. The sequencing input was PBMCs. Receptors originate from a man aged 30 to 39 with colorectal cancer. Both conserved end residues are part of each CDR3. The D gene is left open where the match is weak. The size of a clone is reported for some rows only, either as once, few or many, or as a class for expanded clones.

d_call | j_call | clone_size | v_call | cdr3_aa | cdr3_nt
- | TRBJ2-3 | - | TRBV4-2 | CASSRPDEPDGMRDTQYF | TGTGCCAGCAGCCGCCCAGACGAACCGGACGGGATGCGAGATACGCAGTATTTT
- | TRBJ2-3 | - | TRBV20-1 | CSARQTDTQYF | TGCAGTGCTAGGCAAACAGATACGCAGTATTTT
TRBD1 | TRBJ1-2 | - | TRBV24-1 | CATSDSGTVEANYGYTF | TGTGCCACCAGTGATTCCGGGACAGTAGAAGCTAACTATGGCTACACCTTC
- | TRBJ1-2 | - | TRBV7-9 | CASSLVVGSAAINYGYTF | TGTGCCAGCAGCTTAGTAGTCGGCTCCGCCGCGATTAACTATGGCTACACCTTC
- | TRBJ2-3 | - | TRBV29-1 | CSVLPQTPSTDTQYF | TGCAGCGTTCTACCTCAGACACCAAGCACAGATACGCAGTATTTT
- | TRBJ2-1 | - | TRBV7-2 | CASSFGRAYNEQFF | TGTGCCAGCAGCTTTGGGCGAGCCTACAATGAGCAGTTCTTC
- | TRBJ1-4 | - | TRBV2 | CASSELSHQSEKLFF | TGTGCCAGCAGTGAACTATCTCACCAAAGTGAAAAACTGTTTTTT
- | TRBJ2-2 | - | TRBV12-3/TRBV12-4 | CASSLVLSGELFF | TGTGCCAGCAGTTTAGTCTTGTCCGGGGAGCTGTTTTTT
TRBD2 | TRBJ2-2 | once | TRBV24-1 | CATSLGAGVTTGELFF | TGTGCCACCAGCCTCGGCGCGGGGGTTACCACCGGGGAGCTGTTTTTT
- | TRBJ1-3 | - | TRBV7-9 | CASSLNMGGNTIYF | TGTGCCAGCAGCTTAAACATGGGCGGAAACACCATATATTTT
- | TRBJ2-1 | once | TRBV11-2 | CASSLLGGYNEQFF | TGTGCCAGCAGCTTATTGGGGGGCTACAATGAGCAGTTCTTC
- | TRBJ1-2 | - | TRBV7-8 | CASSLADGYGYTF | TGTGCCAGCAGCTTAGCGGATGGTTATGGCTACACCTTC
TRBD2 | TRBJ2-7 | - | TRBV6-1 | CASSVGLAGPSSSYEQYF | TGTGCCAGCAGTGTGGGACTAGCGGGGCCCTCATCCTCCTACGAGCAGTACTTC
- | TRBJ1-2 | - | TRBV6-2/TRBV6-3 | CASSYSSPGGYTF | TGTGCCAGCAGTTACTCTTCCCCGGGAGGCTACACCTTC
- | TRBJ1-1 | - | TRBV4-3 | CASSQDLRAEGTEAFF | TGCGCCAGCAGCCAAGACCTCAGGGCAGAGGGCACTGAAGCTTTCTTT
- | TRBJ1-3 | once | TRBV30 | CAWSIQGNSGNTIYF | TGTGCCTGGAGCATACAGGGAAATTCTGGAAACACCATATATTTT
- | TRBJ2-5 | - | TRBV10-2 | CASSEGVSEETQYF | TGCGCCAGCAGTGAGGGGGTTTCCGAAGAGACCCAGTACTTC
- | TRBJ1-2 | - | TRBV4-2 | CASSVSENYGYTF | TGTGCCAGCAGCGTCAGTGAAAACTATGGCTACACCTTC
- | TRBJ2-1 | - | TRBV12-3/TRBV12-4 | CASRGVTHNEQFF | TGTGCCAGCAGAGGGGTTACCCACAATGAGCAGTTCTTC
- | TRBJ1-3 | - | TRBV29-1 | CSVDKSGTGNTIYF | TGCAGCGTTGATAAATCAGGGACTGGAAACACCATATATTTT
TRBD1 | TRBJ2-2 | - | TRBV24-1 | CATSDGQGGKLFF | TGTGCCACCAGTGATGGACAGGGGGGTAAGCTGTTTTTT
TRBD1 | TRBJ1-3 | - | TRBV4-2 | CASSQGTDGNTIYF | TGTGCCAGCAGCCAGGGGACAGATGGAAACACCATATATTTT